Following are 24 T cell receptor beta chains from one sample sequenced in a study of regulatory T cells in long-lasting Graves disease. CDR3 regions were amplified by Arm-PCR using iRepertoire HTBI primers to build TCR beta libraries. TCRdb processed the multiplex PCR reads anew with MiXCR; each CDR3 protein has one entry. The sample lists roughly 500,000 distinct CDR3 sequences, around 11% occurring once. Described time point: newly diagnosed GD, antithyroid drugs for less than 3 months. The TCR library was prepared using RNA isolated from PBMCs. These sequences were also reported in another study, on T cells in Graves' hyperthyroidism and ophthalmopathy.

The sample was peripheral blood mononuclear cells (PBMCs), taken at new diagnosis, from a patient treated with antithyroid drugs. The receptors stem from a woman aged 25 to 39 with Graves disease.

In its sample, this clonotype was seen many times. The chain recombines TRBV7-9 with TRBJ1-1; 10 bases are a match to TRBD1. Germline lookup yields CDR1 SEHNR and CDR2 FQNEAQ (reference sequence). V was pared by 3 bases and J by 4 bases, with 5 bases of the junction left unmatched. The CDR3 loop spans 15 amino acids. CDR3 residues: CASSFQTGGVTEAFF. CDR3 DNA sequence: TGTGCCAGCAGCTTCCAGACAGGGGGCGTCACTGAAGCTTTCTTT. The variable domain in full, with the rest retrieved from reference TRBV7-9 and TRBJ1-1, is DTGVSQNPRHKITKRGQNVTFRCDPISEHNRLYWYRQTLGQGPEFLTYFQNEAQLEKSRLLSDRFSAERPKGSFSTLEIQRTEQGDSAMYLCASSFQTGGVTEAFFGQGTRLTVV.

This clonotype was observed at least ten times. The chain uses TRBV27 and TRBJ2-2, with a weak D call TRBD2 (6 bases). Germline CDR1 MNHEY, CDR2 SMNVEV (reference sequence). V lost 8 bases and J lost 4, with 23 bases in between. The CDR3 runs to 17 residues. CDR3 residues: CASLTSWVPDFTGELFF. In DNA form, the CDR3 reads TGTGCCAGCCTAACTAGCTGGGTCCCCGACTTCACCGGGGAGCTGTTTTTT.

This clonotype was counted only a few times. A much larger clone lies one base from this, so it may be a read error. The chain employs TRBV27 and TRBJ2-5; D not resolved. Trimming removed 1 base at V and 9 bases at J, with 12 bases between. The CDR3 runs 13 residues. CDR1 and CDR2 from the germline V gene are MNHEY and SMNVEV (reference sequence). The CDR3 is CASSLWHGEAQYF. CDR3 sequence (DNA): TGTGCCAGCAGTTTATGGCATGGCGAGGCCCAGTACTTC.

A few counts support this clonotype. The chain links TRBV19 to TRBJ2-1; unclear D gene. This CDR3 is built from 13 residues. Trimming removed 0 bases at V and 8 bases at J, with 8 bases between. Germline V gene data show CDR1 as LNHDA and CDR2 as SQIVND (reference sequence). CDR3 amino acids: CASSIDREDEQFF. In DNA form, the CDR3 reads TGTGCCAGTAGTATAGATCGCGAAGATGAGCAGTTCTTC.

This clonotype came up many times. The chain joins TRBV12-3 or TRBV12-4 to TRBJ2-7; perhaps TRBD2 as D (6 bases). The CDR3 runs 13 residues. V dropped 1 base and J dropped 5 bases, with 9 bases sitting between them. CDR3 bases: TGTGCCAGCAGTTTAGAGCGGGCGGACGAGCAGTACTTC. Its translation is CASSLERADEQYF.

This clonotype was seen ten or more times. The chain uses TRBV2 and TRBJ2-1; 7 bases align to TRBD1. Per germline, CDR1 SNHLY and CDR2 FYNNEI. This CDR3 is built from 12 residues. Trimming removed 6 bases from V and 10 bases from J; junction bases left unmatched: 6. CDR3 nucleotides: TGTGCCAGCAGGTACACAGGGGAAGAGCAGTTCTTC. Protein product: CASRYTGEEQFF.

The sample holds many counts of this clonotype. The J gene is TRBJ2-1, the V gene TRBV4-3, with D tentatively TRBD2 (5 bases). V shed 3 bases and J shed 9 bases, with 24 bases lying between them. The CDR3 loop spans 17 amino acids. Germline V gives CDR1 LGHNA, CDR2 YSLEER. CDR3 nucleotides: TGCGCCAGCAGCCACGTTGTCACCGGGATTTCAGTGGTTGAGCAGTTCTTC. Translated: CASSHVVTGISVVEQFF.

A word on this clonotype: Since a much larger clone is just one base distant, this may be a read error. The CDR3 region has the DNA TGTGCCAGCAGTTACTTCGGCATCCAAAGCTCCTACGAGCAGTTCTTC. This codes for CASSYFGIQSSYEQFF. The genes are TRBV6-5 and TRBJ2-1; D gene unclear. Trimming removed 1 base at V and 10 bases at J, with 20 bases between. This CDR3 comprises 16 residues. Germline CDR1 MNHEY, CDR2 SVGAGI.

In its sample, this clonotype was seen many times. V and J are TRBV7-9 and TRBJ2-3; 13 positions match TRBD2. CDR3 size: 18 residues. Germline V CDR1 and CDR2: SEHNR, FQNEAQ (reference sequence). The trim removed 1 base at V and 4 bases at J, leaving 8 bases unmatched. The CDR3 DNA follows: TGTGCCAGCAGCTTAGAGCCAAAGACTAGCGGGAGGTCAGATACGCAGTATTTT. Protein: CASSLEPKTSGRSDTQYF.

This clonotype was observed at least ten times. The genes are TRBV6-1 and TRBJ1-1; D remains unclear. V was trimmed by 8 bases and J by 1 base, leaving 11 bases between them. CDR3 length: 13 amino acids. The V gene's germline CDR1 is MNHNS and CDR2 SASEGT. CDR3 sequence reads: CASALVKNTEAFF. The CDR3 bases are TGTGCCAGCGCCCTAGTGAAGAACACTGAAGCTTTCTTT.

This clonotype was seen more than once but under ten times. The gene calls are TRBV19 and TRBJ2-3, with D tentatively TRBD2 (5 bases). Germline V CDR1 and CDR2: LNHDA, SQIVND (reference sequence). The CDR3 has 14 amino acids. V was clipped by 6 bases and J by 2 bases, with 12 bases between them. CDR3 nucleotides: TGTGCCAGTAGATCATCGCGGGCCACAGATACGCAGTATTTT. It encodes CASRSSRATDTQYF.

CDR3 protein: CAGGRGSGGDTGELFF. The CDR3 DNA is TGTGCCGGTGGCCGGGGTAGCGGGGGGGACACCGGGGAGCTGTTTTTT. The chain is built from TRBV12-3 or TRBV12-4 and TRBJ2-2; 11 nucleotides line up with TRBD2. Losses at the gene ends were 11 bases for V and 3 bases for J; bases not matched to a gene: 11. The CDR3 spans 16 residues.

This clonotype was seen only a few times. The chain combines TRBV12-3 or TRBV12-4 with TRBJ1-5, with 10 bases aligning to TRBD1. There are 18 residues in the CDR3. V lost 3 bases to trimming and J lost 4 bases; unmatched junction nucleotides: 12. CDR3 amino acids: CASSFAADGTGVNQPQHF. The CDR3 nucleotides are TGTGCCAGCAGTTTTGCCGCCGACGGGACAGGGGTTAATCAGCCCCAGCATTTT.

About this clonotype itself: Given a far larger clone just one base away, this is likely a sequencing read error. The chain employs TRBV2 and TRBJ2-1, with 7 bases identical to TRBD2. Germline V lookup: CDR1 SNHLY, CDR2 FYNNEI. The CDR3 spans 16 residues. CDR3 sequence reads: CATSEQAAGAYNEQFF. The CDR3 DNA sequence: TGTGCCACCAGTGAGCAGGCTGCGGGAGCATACAATGAGCAGTTCTTC.

This clonotype occurred many times. The chain links TRBV3-1 to TRBJ1-5; D unclear. Germline loops: CDR1 LGHDT, CDR2 YNNKEL (reference sequence). CDR3 length equals 13 residues. V was clipped by 2 bases and J by 3 bases, with 5 bases between them. The chain's CDR3 is CASSQQINQPQHF. DNA of the CDR3: TGTGCCAGCAGCCAACAGATCAATCAGCCCCAGCATTTT.

This clonotype was seen at least ten times. The CDR3 loop is CASSRGGSSSYEQYF. DNA of the CDR3: TGTGCCAGCAGCCGAGGGGGGTCGAGCTCCTACGAGCAGTACTTC. The V and J genes are TRBV14 and TRBJ2-7, with D perhaps given as TRBD1 or TRBD2 (6 bases each). With 4 bases removed from V and 0 bases from J, the gap between germline ends came to 13 bases. This CDR3 region has 15 residues. Germline CDR1 reads SGHDN; CDR2 reads FVKESK. The full variable domain, completed using reference TRBV14 and TRBJ2-7, is EAGVTQFPSHSVIEKGQTVTLRCDPISGHDNLYWYRRVMGKEIKFLLHFVKESKQDESGMPNNRFLAERTGGTYSTLKVQPAELEDSGVYFCASSRGGSSSYEQYFGPGTRLTVT.

The chain combines TRBV6-1 with TRBJ2-3; D possibly corresponds to TRBD2 (6 bases). Per the germline V gene, CDR1 is MNHNS and CDR2 is SASEGT. This CDR3 has 14 amino acids. Trimming pared 6 bases from V and 0 bases from J, leaving 10 bases between. CDR3 protein: CASRLATSTDTQYF. CDR3 nucleotide sequence: TGTGCCAGCAGACTAGCAACTAGCACAGATACGCAGTATTTT.

Many counts were recorded for this clonotype. V is TRBV6-2 or TRBV6-3 and J is TRBJ2-2; 8 positions agree with TRBD2. Germline loops: CDR1 MNHEY, CDR2 SVGEGT. Unmatched junction bases numbered 14, after V lost 7 bases and J lost 1 base. This CDR3 is 18 amino acids long. The CDR3 DNA sequence: TGTGCCAGCAATAATCTCTTCGGCGGGAGGAGGAACACCGGGGAGCTGTTTTTT. It encodes CASNNLFGGRRNTGELFF.

This clonotype was seen at least ten times. This chain joins TRBV6-5 and TRBJ2-7; TRBD1 might be the D (6 bases). Germline values: CDR1 MNHEY, CDR2 SVGAGI. This CDR3 region has 18 residues. Trimming cost V 0 bases and J 3 bases, with 21 bases left between them. Written as DNA, the CDR3 is TGTGCCAGCAGTTACTCTAAAGTAGTTGGACAGCGAGACTACGAGCAGTACTTC. Its protein is CASSYSKVVGQRDYEQYF.

This clonotype was observed a few times. The chain combines TRBV20-1 with TRBJ2-1; D gene ambiguous. V was cut by 0 bases and J by 8 bases, with 5 bases left in between. Per the germline V gene, CDR1 is DFQATT and CDR2 is SNEGSKA (reference sequence). The CDR3 contains 11 residues. CDR3 protein: CSAREMHEQFF. The CDR3 bases are TGCAGTGCTAGAGAGATGCATGAGCAGTTCTTC.

This clonotype has at least ten counts. The chain has TRBV30 and TRBJ1-1, with D possibly being TRBD1 (5 bases). Trimming cost V 5 bases and J 6 bases, with 22 bases left between them. This CDR3 is 15 amino acids long. CDR1 and CDR2 (germline): GTSNPN, SVGIG (reference sequence). The chain's CDR3 is CAWESNGGTKAEAFF. The CDR3 DNA follows: TGTGCCTGGGAATCGAACGGGGGAACAAAAGCTGAAGCTTTCTTT.

This clonotype was detected ten times or more. The rearrangement joins TRBV7-2 to TRBJ2-1, with 11 bases that match TRBD2. V lost 2 bases, J lost 8 bases, and 11 bases stayed unmatched. CDR1 SGHTA and CDR2 FQGNSA come from the germline V gene. The CDR3 consists of 17 residues. The CDR3 spells CASSLLSLAGGSHEQFF. Here the CDR3 DNA reads TGTGCCAGCAGCTTATTGTCCTTAGCGGGAGGGTCCCATGAGCAGTTCTTC.

This clonotype appeared many times. This chain links TRBV6-2 or TRBV6-3 with TRBJ1-4, with no clear D. The germline V and J ends were trimmed by 8 bases and 8 bases, with 15 bases remaining between them. Germline V gene lookup returns CDR1 MNHEY and CDR2 SVGEGT. The CDR3 sequence is 13 residues long. CDR3 amino acids: CASAIRGEEKLFF. CDR3 nucleotide sequence: TGTGCCAGCGCAATCCGGGGTGAAGAAAAACTGTTTTTT.

This clonotype was detected many times. The genes are TRBV7-9 and TRBJ2-7; the match to TRBD2 covers 7 bases. The CDR3 consists of 20 residues. Germline CDR1 is SEHNR and CDR2 is FQNEAQ (reference sequence). V lost 1 base and J lost 3; bases outside the gene matches: 21. Here the CDR3 reads CASSLVYRAGVQNRGYEQYF. DNA of the CDR3: TGTGCCAGCAGCTTAGTGTACCGGGCGGGAGTCCAAAATCGGGGCTACGAGCAGTACTTC.